These 16 T cell receptor beta chains were sequenced from one sample in a study of CD8+ T cells in alopecia areata. RNA was extracted and reverse transcribed into cDNA as the sequencing template. Here immunoSEQ multiplex PCR was the method, and the copy in TCRdb shows in-frame clones only, minus some. The table records over 80,000 clones, 44% of them present only once. Regarding treatment: oral pan-JAK inhibitor, 5-10 mg twice daily. The sequencing used CD8+ T cells sorted from blood, collected at week 24, from a patient treated with tofacitinib. The receptors originated from a human donor with alopecia areata.

This clone came up once. This chain uses TRBV27 with TRBJ2-7; D ambiguous. CDR1 is MNHEY and CDR2 is SMNVEV in the germline V gene (reference sequence). V lost 4 bases and J 9 bases, leaving 7 bases between the germline ends. CDR3 length: 10 residues. CDR3 loop: CASSSAPQYF. In DNA form, the CDR3 reads TGTGCCAGCAGTTCCGCACCGCAGTACTTC.

This chain connects TRBV7-2 to TRBJ2-3, with 7 bases identical to TRBD2. Per germline, CDR1 SGHTA and CDR2 FQGNSA. Trimming took 1 base from V and 2 from J; bases not matched to a gene: 12. CDR3 length: 18 amino acids. The CDR3 bases are TGTGCCAGCAGCTTAGAATTGGGGGAGGGCGAAATCACAGATACGCAGTATTTT. It translates to CASSLELGEGEITDTQYF.

In its sample, this clone was seen once. The junction does not match germline at one end; this may be a read error. The chain is built from TRBV11-2 and TRBJ2-1; 8 positions agree with TRBD2. Germline V gene data show CDR1 as SGHAT and CDR2 as FQNNGV. This CDR3 spans 11 amino acids. The CDR3 sequence is CASSLGGTSIF. The DNA for the CDR3 is TGTGCCAGCAGCTTAGGTGGGACTAGTATCTTC.

This clone appeared a few times. The chain joins TRBV29-1 to TRBJ1-3; no clear D gene. There are 12 residues in the CDR3. V was trimmed by 6 bases and J by 3 bases, leaving 9 bases between them. Germline CDR1 and CDR2: SQVTM and ANQGSEA. The CDR3 nucleotides read TGCAGCGTGCTGTCACATGGAAACACCATATATTTT. Translating it yields CSVLSHGNTIYF.

J is TRBJ2-1 and V is TRBV9; 9 bases are shared with TRBD2. This CDR3 spans 15 amino acids. The trim removed 4 bases at V and 4 bases at J, leaving 6 bases unmatched. CDR1 SGDLS and CDR2 YYNGEE come from the germline V gene. This CDR3 is CASSNSGRSYNEQFF. The CDR3 nucleotides are TGTGCCAGCAGCAATAGCGGGAGATCGTACAATGAGCAGTTCTTC.

This clone was recorded a few times. The chain has TRBV7-9 and TRBJ1-2; D is unresolved. V was cut by 2 bases and J by 6 bases, with 13 bases left in between. There are 14 residues in the CDR3. From germline, CDR1 is SEHNR and CDR2 FQNEAQ (reference sequence). The CDR3 is CASSLSTRSDGYTF. The CDR3 DNA is TGTGCCAGCAGCTTAAGCACGAGGTCGGATGGCTACACCTTC.

The V and J genes are TRBV7-8 and TRBJ2-3; 7 bases map to TRBD2. The junction had 5 bases not matched to a gene; V was cut back by 1 base and J by 4 bases. This CDR3 is built from 15 residues. Germline CDR1 is SGHVS and CDR2 is FQNEAQ. CDR3 region: CASSLEGGRPDTQYF. The CDR3 nucleotides are TGTGCCAGCAGCTTAGAGGGAGGGAGGCCAGATACGCAGTATTTT.

This clone has only a few counts. The identical CDR3 is also encoded by other nucleotide sequences in the sample. The V gene is TRBV29-1, the J gene TRBJ2-7; maybe TRBD2 (6 bases). This CDR3 region has 10 residues. From germline, CDR1 is SQVTM and CDR2 ANQGSEA. With 6 bases removed from V and 4 bases from J, the gap between germline ends came to 7 bases. The CDR3 reads CSVGGYEQYF. CDR3 in DNA: TGCAGCGTGGGGGGTTACGAGCAGTACTTC.

This clone was picked up a small number of times. The chain joins TRBV7-9 to TRBJ2-7; 9 positions agree with TRBD2. This CDR3 comprises 13 residues. Germline V lookup: CDR1 SEHNR, CDR2 FQNEAQ (reference sequence). V was pared by 5 bases and J by 3 bases, with 2 bases of the junction left unmatched. The CDR3 reads CASSISGSYEQYF. Written as DNA, the CDR3 is TGTGCCAGCAGCATTAGCGGGAGCTACGAGCAGTACTTC.

This clone was seen once. V and J are TRBV5-4 and TRBJ2-7, with 7 bases identical to TRBD1. V shed 4 bases and J 4 bases; nucleotides not matched to a gene: 14. The CDR3 runs to 16 residues. Germline V gene lookup returns CDR1 SGHNT and CDR2 YYREEE (reference sequence). This CDR3 is CASSTWPGQTKYEQYF. CDR3 bases: TGTGCCAGCAGCACATGGCCGGGACAGACCAAATACGAGCAGTACTTC.

The chain is built from TRBV5-4 and TRBJ2-3; 10 nucleotides match TRBD1. There are 16 residues in the CDR3. Germline CDR1 and CDR2: SGHNT and YYREEE (reference sequence). V lost 2 bases to trimming and J lost 12 bases; unmatched junction nucleotides: 15. CDR3 amino acids: CASSFSGTGAPESQYF. DNA of the CDR3: TGTGCCAGCAGCTTTAGTGGGACAGGGGCGCCGGAGAGTCAGTATTTT.

This rearrangement joins TRBV7-3 to TRBJ2-7; D is undetermined. V was pared by 2 bases and J by 6 bases, with 11 bases between. The CDR3 contains 13 residues. CDR1 is SGHTA and CDR2 is FQGTGA in the germline V gene. CDR3 in amino acids: CASSLSLQTEQYF. The CDR3 DNA sequence: TGTGCCAGCAGCTTATCCCTACAGACCGAGCAGTACTTC.

A few counts support this clone. The chain has TRBV7-2 and TRBJ2-5, with 9 bases aligning to TRBD2. V lost 3 bases to trimming and J lost 5 bases; unmatched junction nucleotides: 4. The CDR3 loop spans 14 amino acids. The germline V gene has CDR1 SGHTA and CDR2 FQGNSA. The CDR3 reads CASSFGLAPETQYF. The CDR3 bases are TGTGCCAGCAGCTTCGGACTAGCGCCCGAGACCCAGTACTTC. The complete variable domain, with remaining parts taken from reference TRBV7-2 and TRBJ2-5, reads GAGVSQSPSNKVTEKGKDVELRCDPISGHTALYWYRQSLGQGLEFLIYFQGNSAPDKSGLPSDRFSAERTGGSVSTLTIQRTQQEDSAVYLCASSFGLAPETQYFGPGTRLLVL.

J is TRBJ2-7 and V is TRBV29-1, with a possible D match to TRBD1 (6 bases). The V gene's germline CDR1 is SQVTM and CDR2 ANQGSEA. V gave up 1 base and J gave up 4 bases, with 17 bases separating them. This CDR3 contains 15 residues. CDR3 DNA: TGCAGCGTTGAAGGGGCGCAGGGGCCTACGTACGAGCAGTACTTC. Amino acids: CSVEGAQGPTYEQYF.

This rearrangement joins TRBV9 to TRBJ2-2; TRBD2 agrees at 14 bases. Germline V gives CDR1 SGDLS, CDR2 YYNGEE. Trimming cost V 3 bases and J 5 bases; bases outside gene matches: 3. CDR3 length equals 16 residues. As DNA, the CDR3 is TGTGCCAGCAGCGCAGGACTAGCGGGAGGAACCGGGGAGCTGTTTTTT. Amino acid sequence: CASSAGLAGGTGELFF.

J is TRBJ2-7 and V is TRBV4-1, with D perhaps matching TRBD2 (5 bases). V gave up 5 bases and J gave up 4 bases, with 12 bases separating them. The CDR3 covers 13 residues. Germline V gene lookup returns CDR1 MGHRA and CDR2 YSYEKL. CDR3 region: CASSTLAGYEQYF. In DNA form, the CDR3 reads TGCGCCAGCAGCACATTGGCGGGTTACGAGCAGTACTTC.